This T cell receptor beta chain emerged from a study of OX40 agonist ivuxolimab in advanced cancers. Study in general: Patients were given ivuxolimab, an antibody that agonizes OX40 (CD134). Checkpoint inhibitors had been given previously to under 50% of patients.

Assay: immunoSEQ multiplex PCR; the TCRdb copy retains only in-frame clones and omits some. Among approximately 70,000 clones listed, more than 75% were seen once. Trimming took off 3 bases at V and 6 bases at J, with 11 bases between the two ends. In germline, CDR1 is SGHAT, CDR2 FQNNGV. The length of the CDR3 is 14 residues. Sequencing used CD4+ or CD8+ T cells sorted from blood, obtained in a trial of the OX40 agonist ivuxolimab. J is TRBJ2-2 and V is TRBV11-2; a weak D match, TRBD1 (5 bases). This sequence was found in an adult with an advanced solid tumor such as melanoma, head and neck, liver or kidney cancer. CDR3 residues: CASSFGHDAGELFF. CDR3 bases: TGTGCCAGCAGCTTCGGACACGATGCCGGGGAGCTGTTTTTT.